This entry features one T cell receptor beta chain sequence. The target antigen is unknown. The data are from a study of T cells in Graves' hyperthyroidism and ophthalmopathy. Study-wide results and limits: Blood also contained most expanded thyroid clonotypes above 0.001.

Active moderate-to-severe ophthalmopathy, Clinical Activity Score at least 3, NOSPECS at least 4, under 3 months' duration. Investigators excluded patients with uncontrolled infection, other autoimmune disease, pregnancy or lactation. Germline V gene sequence: CDR1 SGHNT, CDR2 YENEEA. The CDR3 runs 12 residues. V dropped 3 bases and J dropped 8 bases, with 10 bases sitting between them. The investigators amplified TCR beta CDR3 regions from RNA transcripts. HTBI primers were employed in a first-round RT-PCR of the TCR CDR3. TCRdb recomputed calls from the multiplex PCR reads with MiXCR, one row per CDR3 protein. This table holds about 330,000 distinct CDR3 sequences, approximately 14% found once.

The sample comprised blood. The chain employs TRBV11-3 and TRBJ1-2; D is undetermined. This clonotype originated in a middle-aged woman with Graves' ophthalmopathy. As DNA, the CDR3 is TGTGCCAGCAGCTTTAACAGATGCGGCTACACCTTC. It yields the protein CASSFNRCGYTF.